This entry describes one T cell receptor (beta chain). This specimen belongs to a study of T cells after somatic rescue of genetic block. Profiling relied on immunoSEQ multiplex PCR, and the TCRdb table lists in-frame clones only, not all of them. The sample holds tens of thousands of clones, roughly 90% seen once. This clonotype was obtained from a man aged 40-50 years. Specimen: peripheral blood mononuclear cells (PBMCs).

The CDR3 protein is CASSRGGGRGYEQYF. Here the CDR3 DNA reads TGTGCCAGCAGCCGGGGAGGAGGGAGGGGCTACGAGCAGTACTTC. V and J are TRBV5-4 and TRBJ2-7; 7 nucleotides match TRBD2. J lost 3 bases, V lost 4 bases, and 10 bases had no gene match. The CDR3 runs to 15 residues. Germline V gives CDR1 SGHNT, CDR2 YYREEE (reference sequence).